These T cell receptor beta chains were read from a single sample in a study of blood T cell repertoires in COVID-19. Here immunoSEQ multiplex PCR was the method, and the copy in TCRdb shows in-frame clones only, minus some. This table has some 100,000 clones, about nine tenths appearing once. Material for sequencing was peripheral blood. The receptors shown here come from a man aged 50-59 years with acute or convalescent COVID-19. Each CDR3 is given with its conserved first and last residue. D genes are given only for firm matches. Clone size, where shown, is once, few, many, or a class for clones that have expanded.

j_call,v_call,d_call,clone_size,cdr3_nt,cdr3_aa
TRBJ2-1,TRBV29-1,NA,NA,TGCAGCGTTGGGGGGCGGGAGAGCTCCTACAATGAGCAGTTCTTC,CSVGGRESSYNEQFF
TRBJ1-2,TRBV18,TRBD1,few,TGTGCCAGCTCACCAGATACAGGGGGCTACTATGGCTACACCTTC,CASSPDTGGYYGYTF
TRBJ1-2,TRBV11-3,NA,few,TGTGCCAGCAGCTTAGACAGAGGTGGCTACACCTTC,CASSLDRGGYTF
TRBJ2-3,TRBV6-5,TRBD2,NA,TGTGCCAGCAGTTTGGTACTAGCGGGCACAGATACGCAGTATTTT,CASSLVLAGTDTQYF
TRBJ1-2,TRBV7-9,TRBD1,NA,TGTGCCAGCAGTTCAACCCGGGACAGTAACTATGGCTACACCTTC,CASSSTRDSNYGYTF
TRBJ2-7,TRBV7-6,TRBD2,NA,TGTGCCAGCAGCTCGTCACCGGGACTAGCGGGAGACGAGCAGTACTTC,CASSSSPGLAGDEQYF
TRBJ1-1,TRBV5-6,TRBD1,NA,TGTGCCAGCAGGCGGACAGGGAGGAACACTGAAGCTTTCTTT,CASRRTGRNTEAFF
TRBJ2-3,TRBV12-5,TRBD1,NA,TGTGCTAGTGTTCAGACAGGGCGGTCAGATACGCAGTATTTT,CASVQTGRSDTQYF
TRBJ1-2,TRBV5-1,NA,NA,TGCGCCAGCAGCCTTGACACCTATGGCTACACCTTC,CASSLDTYGYTF
TRBJ2-5,TRBV11-2,NA,NA,TGTGCCAGCAGCCCCGGACTTTCAGTAGTAGAGACCCAGTACTTC,CASSPGLSVVETQYF